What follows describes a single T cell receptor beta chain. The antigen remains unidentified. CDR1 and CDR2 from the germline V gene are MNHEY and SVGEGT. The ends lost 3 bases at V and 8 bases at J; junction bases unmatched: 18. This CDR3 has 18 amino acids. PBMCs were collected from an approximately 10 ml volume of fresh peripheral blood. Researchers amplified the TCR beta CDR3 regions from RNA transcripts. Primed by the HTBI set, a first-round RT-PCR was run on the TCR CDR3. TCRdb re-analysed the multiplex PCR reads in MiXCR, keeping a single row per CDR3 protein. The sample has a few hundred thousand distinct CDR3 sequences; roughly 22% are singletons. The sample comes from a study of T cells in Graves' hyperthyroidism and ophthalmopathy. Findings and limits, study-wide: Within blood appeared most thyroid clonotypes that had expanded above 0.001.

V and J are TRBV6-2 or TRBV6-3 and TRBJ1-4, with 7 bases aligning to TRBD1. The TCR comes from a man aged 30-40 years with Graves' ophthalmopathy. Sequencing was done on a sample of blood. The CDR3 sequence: CASSYRKQGIGEIEKLFF. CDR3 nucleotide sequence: TGTGCCAGCAGTTATAGAAAACAGGGGATTGGGGAGATCGAAAAACTGTTTTTT.